This is a list of T cell receptor beta chains from one sample in a study of blood T cell repertoires in COVID-19. The protocol was immunoSEQ multiplex PCR, while the TCRdb copy is restricted to in-frame clones and leaves out a portion. Among under 250,000 clones listed, around 82% were seen once. Sequencing was performed on peripheral blood. Receptors were obtained from a man in his forties with active or convalescent COVID-19. The CDR3 runs from the conserved cysteine through the conserved F or W. The order of the fields is D gene, clone size, J gene, V gene, CDR3 DNA, CDR3 protein. The D gene is left open where the match is weak. The listing skips clone size in some rows; elsewhere it reads once, few, many or a size class.

>-|-|TRBJ1-4|TRBV11-3
TGTGCCAGCAGCCCAAGAAATGAGGGCGAAAAACTGTTTTTT
CASSPRNEGEKLFF
>-|few|TRBJ1-1|TRBV6-5
TGTGCCAGCAGTCTACGCCCCCCAGGGTACACTGAAGCTTTCTTT
CASSLRPPGYTEAFF
>TRBD1|-|TRBJ1-5|TRBV14
TGTGCCAGCAGCCAATTACAGGGGACCCATGAGCCCCAGCATTTT
CASSQLQGTHEPQHF
>TRBD2|-|TRBJ2-7|TRBV5-1
TGCGCCAGCAGCTTTGGCTTGGGGACTAGCGGGAGGGCCTCAGGCGAGCAGTACTTC
CASSFGLGTSGRASGEQYF
>-|few|TRBJ1-6|TRBV19
TGTGCCAGTAGTATAGTGGCAGGGGACAATTCACCCCTCCACTTT
CASSIVAGDNSPLHF
>-|-|TRBJ1-1|TRBV29-1
TGCAGCGTTGGGAGCCCGTGGGCTGAAGCTTTCTTT
CSVGSPWAEAFF
>-|-|TRBJ1-5|TRBV30
TGTGCCTGGAGTCGGGAGGGGGAGGATCAGCCCCAGCATTTT
CAWSREGEDQPQHF
>TRBD2|-|TRBJ2-3|TRBV20-1
TGCAGTGCTAGTCCTAGCGGGAGAGGGGATACGCAGTATTTT
CSASPSGRGDTQYF
>-|-|TRBJ2-3|TRBV19
TGTGCCAGTAGTATGTCCGGGAGTGGAGATACGCAGTATTTT
CASSMSGSGDTQYF
>-|-|TRBJ1-6|TRBV7-6
TGTGCCAGCAGCTTAGACATTACAGGGAGCTCCTATAATTCACCCCTCCACTTT
CASSLDITGSSYNSPLHF
>TRBD1|-|TRBJ2-7|TRBV2
TGTGCCAGCACCCTCAAGGGGGGACAGGGCATCCGCGAGCAGTACTTC
CASTLKGGQGIREQYF
>TRBD1|few|TRBJ1-2|TRBV7-3
TGTGCCAGCAGCCAAGGACAGGGGTATGGCTACACCTTC
CASSQGQGYGYTF
>-|-|TRBJ1-1|TRBV3-1/TRBV3-2
TGTGCCACCGCCCTAGCGGGCAGCTTGAACACTGAAGCTTTCTTT
CATALAGSLNTEAFF
>-|few|TRBJ1-5|TRBV18
TGTGCCAGCTCACCCGGCAGGGTAAGCAATCAGCCCCAGCATTTT
CASSPGRVSNQPQHF
>TRBD1|-|TRBJ1-3|TRBV2
TGTGCCAGCAGTCAGACTGTCGGGACAGGTGGAAACACCATATATTTT
CASSQTVGTGGNTIYF
>TRBD1|-|TRBJ2-7|TRBV11-2
TGTGCCAGCAGCCCCGCCCGGACAGGGACCGAGCAGTACTTC
CASSPARTGTEQYF
>TRBD2|-|TRBJ2-1|TRBV30
TGTGCCTGGGTGGTCGGGAGGCCCTCCTACAATGAGCAGTTCTTC
CAWVVGRPSYNEQFF
>-|once|TRBJ2-4|TRBV7-3
TGTGCCAGCAGCTTAGAGGCCAAAAACATTCAGTACTTC
CASSLEAKNIQYF
>TRBD1|-|TRBJ2-7|TRBV6-1
TGTGCCAGCAGAGAAGGAATAGGGGGCCTAGCTGGGTACGAGCAGTACTTC
CASREGIGGLAGYEQYF
>TRBD1|many|TRBJ1-1|TRBV27
TGTGCCAGCAGTGTAAGGGACAGACTTTTGGGGACTGAAGCTTTCTTT
CASSVRDRLLGTEAFF
>-|-|TRBJ1-4|TRBV28
TGTGCCAGCAGTTTGGGGGGGGCGCGGGAGAAACTGTTTTTT
CASSLGGAREKLFF
>-|-|TRBJ2-2|TRBV5-4
TGTGCCAGCAGCTTAACCGGGATCCCGGGGGAGCTGTTTTTT
CASSLTGIPGELFF
>-|-|TRBJ2-4|TRBV6-5
TGTGCCAGCAGGAATTCGGGTGCGGCGTCAGACATTCAGTACTTC
CASRNSGAASDIQYF
>-|-|TRBJ1-4|TRBV6-5
TGTGCCAGCAGTTACGGCCAGGATAATGAAAAACTGTTTTTT
CASSYGQDNEKLFF
>TRBD1|-|TRBJ2-6|TRBV5-1
TGCGCCAGCAGCCGATTGACAGGGACAGGGGCCAACGTCCTGACTTTC
CASSRLTGTGANVLTF
>TRBD1|once|TRBJ2-3|TRBV6-2/TRBV6-3
TGTGCCAGCAGTTACTCAAGGGACAGTGACACAGATACGCAGTATTTT
CASSYSRDSDTDTQYF
>TRBD1|-|TRBJ1-4|TRBV7-9
TGTGCCAGCAGACCGATGGGACAGTCGGAAAAACTGTTTTTT
CASRPMGQSEKLFF
>-|-|TRBJ2-1|TRBV5-1
TGCGCCAGCAGCTTGTCCGTCAATGAGCAGTTCTTC
CASSLSVNEQFF
>TRBD2|-|TRBJ2-3|TRBV7-4
TGTGCCAGCAGCCCCGGGGGACTAGCGTGTTGTAGGAAGTCCGTGAGGGAAGATACGCAGTATTTT
CASSPGGLACCRKSVREDTQYF
>-|-|TRBJ1-1|TRBV9
TGTGCCAGCAGCGTAGTTCCGGGGATGAACACTGAAGCTTTCTTT
CASSVVPGMNTEAFF
>TRBD2|few|TRBJ2-3|TRBV4-3
TGCGCCAGCAGCCCACGCGCGGGGGTGACCACAGATACGCAGTATTTT
CASSPRAGVTTDTQYF
>TRBD1|-|TRBJ2-3|TRBV6-5
TGTGCCAGCAGAACAGGGGGCTACACAGATACGCAGTATTTT
CASRTGGYTDTQYF
>-|-|TRBJ2-5|TRBV11-3
TGTGCCAGCAGCTTAGGGCTTGTTACTGGGGGGACTCAAGAGACCCAGTACTTC
CASSLGLVTGGTQETQYF
>-|-|TRBJ1-2|TRBV30
TGTGCCTGGAGTGTATCAAATTTCTATGGCTACACCTTC
CAWSVSNFYGYTF
>TRBD1|once|TRBJ1-1|TRBV11-2
TGTGCCAGCGGCTTAGGGGCAGGGGGCCTGAACACTGAAGCTTTCTTT
CASGLGAGGLNTEAFF
>-|few|TRBJ1-1|TRBV30
TGTGCCTGGAGTCTTAACACTGAAGCTTTCTTT
CAWSLNTEAFF
>-|few|TRBJ1-5|TRBV9
TGTGCCAGCAGCGATGGCAATAGCAATCAGCCCCAGCATTTT
CASSDGNSNQPQHF
>-|-|TRBJ1-5|TRBV24-1
TGTGCCACCAGTGATGTCTCTAGCAATCAGCCCCAGCATTTT
CATSDVSSNQPQHF
>TRBD2|-|TRBJ2-7|TRBV5-4
TGTGCCAGCAGCTCGCCCGCGGGGGAACAAGGCGAGCAGTACTTC
CASSSPAGEQGEQYF
>TRBD1|-|TRBJ1-2|TRBV24-1
TGTGCCACCAGTGATAATGACAGGGGCTATGGCTACACCTTC
CATSDNDRGYGYTF
>TRBD1|-|TRBJ2-7|TRBV7-8
TGTGCCAGCAGCTTAAGGACAGGGGGCATGTACGAGCAGTACTTC
CASSLRTGGMYEQYF
>-|-|TRBJ1-1|TRBV19
TGTGCCAGTATCCCTCAGGGAGGGATGAACACTGAAGCTTTCTTT
CASIPQGGMNTEAFF
>-|-|TRBJ2-1|TRBV12-3/TRBV12-4
TGTGCCAGCAGTATCGCACAGGACAATGAGCAGTTCTTC
CASSIAQDNEQFF
>TRBD1|-|TRBJ2-1|TRBV24-1
TGTGCCACCAGACCGGGACAGGGGGCGTCGGGTGAGCAGTTCTTC
CATRPGQGASGEQFF
>TRBD1|-|TRBJ1-5|TRBV6-2/TRBV6-3
TGTGCCAGCAGCAGACAGGGGACTAGCAATCAGCCCCAGCATTTT
CASSRQGTSNQPQHF
>-|-|TRBJ2-7|TRBV5-4
TGTGCCAGCAGCTTGTTGGGTCAGTGGAGCTCCTACGAGCAGTACTTC
CASSLLGQWSSYEQYF
>-|-|TRBJ1-6|TRBV19
TGTGCCAGTAGTATAGCCGGCAGGGGCTCCTATAATTCACCCCTCCACTTT
CASSIAGRGSYNSPLHF